This T cell receptor (beta chain) was found in a study of blood T cell repertoires in COVID-19. Turning to the study itself: Whether acute or convalescent, the COVID-19 samples came from the United States, Italy and Spain. PBMCs, B-cell-depleted T cells, or T cells provided the cDNA or gDNA that made up the material.

The Seattle site enrolled patients during active infection and followed them longitudinally. Original processing notes: Estimation of nucleated cell counts was performed using reference gene primer amplification. Clones were sequenced by immunoSEQ multiplex PCR, and TCRdb holds only the in-frame ones, with some missing. V, J and clone size are those of that table, while D and trimming were read from the DNA. The data contain roughly 200,000 clones, around 80% of them singletons. The CDR3 sequence is 16 residues long. Germline V gives CDR1 MGHRA, CDR2 YSYEKL. V shed 0 bases, J shed 5 bases, and the junction held 9 bases outside the gene matches.

This clonotype was obtained from a woman of 80 years or more with COVID-19, enrolled during active disease. The chain employs TRBV4-1 and TRBJ1-1; 7 nucleotides agree with TRBD1. The source material was peripheral blood. The CDR3: CASSQDYRGIRTEAFF. DNA for the CDR3: TGCGCCAGCAGCCAAGATTACAGGGGAATCAGGACTGAAGCTTTCTTT.